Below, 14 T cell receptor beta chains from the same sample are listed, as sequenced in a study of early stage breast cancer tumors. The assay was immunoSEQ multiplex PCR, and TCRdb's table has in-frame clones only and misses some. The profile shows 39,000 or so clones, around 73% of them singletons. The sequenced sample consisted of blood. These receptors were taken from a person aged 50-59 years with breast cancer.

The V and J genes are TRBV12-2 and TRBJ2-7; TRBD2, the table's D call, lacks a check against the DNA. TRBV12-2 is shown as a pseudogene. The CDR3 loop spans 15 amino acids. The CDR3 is CASRPTVAGLWRQYF. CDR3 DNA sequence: TGTGCAAGTCGCCCCACGGTAGCGGGACTTTGGCGGCAGTACTTC.

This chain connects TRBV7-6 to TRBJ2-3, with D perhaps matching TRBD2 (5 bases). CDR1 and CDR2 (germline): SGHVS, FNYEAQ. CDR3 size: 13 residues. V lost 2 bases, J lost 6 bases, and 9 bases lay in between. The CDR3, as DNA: TGTGCCAGCAGCTTACCTAGCATCGATACGCAGTATTTT. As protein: CASSLPSIDTQYF.

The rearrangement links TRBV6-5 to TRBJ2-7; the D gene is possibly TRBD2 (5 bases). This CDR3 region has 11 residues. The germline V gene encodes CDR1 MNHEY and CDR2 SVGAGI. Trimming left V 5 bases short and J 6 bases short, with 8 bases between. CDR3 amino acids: CASSHGGEQYV. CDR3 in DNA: TGTGCCAGCAGTCACGGAGGCGAGCAGTACGTC.

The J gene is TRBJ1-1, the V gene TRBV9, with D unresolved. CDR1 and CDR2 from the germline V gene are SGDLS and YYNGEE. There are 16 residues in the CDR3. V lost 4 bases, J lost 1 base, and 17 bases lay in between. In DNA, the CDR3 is TGTGCCAGCAGCCCCGCGGGTGGCTGGGGGAACACTGAAGCTTTCTTT. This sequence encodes CASSPAGGWGNTEAFF.

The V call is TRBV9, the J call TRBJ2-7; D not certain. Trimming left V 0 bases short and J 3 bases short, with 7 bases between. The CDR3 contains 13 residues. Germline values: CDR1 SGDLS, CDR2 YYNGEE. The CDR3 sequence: CASSVALGYEQYF. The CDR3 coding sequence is TGTGCCAGCAGCGTAGCTCTCGGCTACGAGCAGTACTTC.

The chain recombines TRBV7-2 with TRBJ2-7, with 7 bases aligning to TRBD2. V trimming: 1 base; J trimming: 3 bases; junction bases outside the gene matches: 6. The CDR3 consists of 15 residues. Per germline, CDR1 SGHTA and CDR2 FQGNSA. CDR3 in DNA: TGTGCCAGCAGCTTAGGTGGGACTACTTACTACGAGCAGTACTTC. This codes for CASSLGGTTYYEQYF.

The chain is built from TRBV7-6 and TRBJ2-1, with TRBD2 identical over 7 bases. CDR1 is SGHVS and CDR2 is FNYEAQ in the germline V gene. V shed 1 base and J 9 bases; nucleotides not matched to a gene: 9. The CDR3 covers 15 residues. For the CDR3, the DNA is TGTGCCAGCAGCTTAGTCGACTCCAGCGGGATTGAGCAGTTCTTC. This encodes CASSLVDSSGIEQFF.

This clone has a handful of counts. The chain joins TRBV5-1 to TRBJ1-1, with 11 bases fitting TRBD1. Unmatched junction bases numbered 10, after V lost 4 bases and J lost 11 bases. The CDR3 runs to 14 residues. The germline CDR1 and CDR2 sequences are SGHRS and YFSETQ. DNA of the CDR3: TGCGCCAGCAGCCCCCGGACAGGGGGCCAGGGTGCTTTCTTT. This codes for CASSPRTGGQGAFF.

The CDR3 DNA reads TGCGCCAGCAGCCGATCCGAGGGCGGTGCCACTGAAGCTTTCTTT. This encodes CASSRSEGGATEAFF. The chain recombines TRBV5-1 with TRBJ1-1; D unresolved. This CDR3 is built from 15 residues. V gave up 4 bases and J gave up 4 bases, with 17 bases separating them. The germline gives CDR1 SGHRS, CDR2 YFSETQ. Complete variable domain (other parts from reference TRBV5-1 and TRBJ1-1): KAGVTQTPRYLIKTRGQQVTLSCSPISGHRSVSWYQQTPGQGLQFLFEYFSETQRNKGNFPGRFSGRQFSNSRSEMNVSTLELGDSALYLCASSRSEGGATEAFFGQGTRLTVV.

The CDR3 here is CASSPRGQSDEKLFF. As DNA, the CDR3 is TGTGCCAGCTCACCCCGGGGACAGTCGGATGAAAAACTGTTTTTT. The chain recombines TRBV7-8 with TRBJ1-4, with 7 bases lining up with TRBD1. Germline CDR1 SGHVS, CDR2 FQNEAQ. The CDR3 extends over 15 amino acids. Trimming at V came to 8 bases and at J to 6 bases, leaving 12 bases not matched to a gene. Together with reference TRBV7-8 and TRBJ1-4, the CDR3 gives the full variable domain: GAGVSQSPRYKVAKRGQDVALRCDPISGHVSLFWYQQALGQGPEFLTYFQNEAQLDKSGLPSDRFFAERPEGSVSTLKIQRTQQEDSAVYLCASSPRGQSDEKLFFGSGTQLSVL.

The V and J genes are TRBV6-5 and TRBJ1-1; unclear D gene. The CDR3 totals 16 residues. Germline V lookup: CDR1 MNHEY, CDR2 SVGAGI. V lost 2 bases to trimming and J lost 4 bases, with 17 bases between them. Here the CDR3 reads CASSYPYGGIGTEAFF. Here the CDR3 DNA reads TGTGCCAGCAGTTACCCCTATGGAGGGATAGGCACTGAAGCTTTCTTT.

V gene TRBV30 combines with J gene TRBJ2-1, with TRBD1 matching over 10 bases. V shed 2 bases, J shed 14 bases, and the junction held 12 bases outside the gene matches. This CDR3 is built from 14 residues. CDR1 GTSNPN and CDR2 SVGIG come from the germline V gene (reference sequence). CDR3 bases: TGTGCCTGGAGTTCTGGGGCGGTGGGGACAGGGGAGTTCTTC. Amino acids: CAWSSGAVGTGEFF.

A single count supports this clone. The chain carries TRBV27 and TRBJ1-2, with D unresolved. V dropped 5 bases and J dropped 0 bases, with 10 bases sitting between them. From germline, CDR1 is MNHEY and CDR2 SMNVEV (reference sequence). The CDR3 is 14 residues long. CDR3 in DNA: TGTGCCAGCAGTCCAACCGGGACTAACTATGGCTACACCTTC. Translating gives CASSPTGTNYGYTF.

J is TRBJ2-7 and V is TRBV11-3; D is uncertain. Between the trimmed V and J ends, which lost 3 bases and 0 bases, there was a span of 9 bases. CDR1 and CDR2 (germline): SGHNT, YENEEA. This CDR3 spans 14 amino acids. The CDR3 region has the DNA TGTGCCAGCAGCTTTACTCCTAGCTCCTACGAGCAGTACTTC. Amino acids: CASSFTPSSYEQYF.